Below, 32 T cell receptor beta chains from the same sample are listed, as sequenced in a study of regulatory T cells in long-lasting Graves disease. Documented time point: persistent/refractory GD, antithyroid drugs over 5 years with positive TRAb. From PBMCs, RNA was extracted and then used to make the TCR library. With iRepertoire HTBI primers and Arm-PCR of CDR3 regions, TCR beta libraries were built. TCRdb processed the multiplex PCR reads anew with MiXCR; each CDR3 protein has one entry. The repertoire has about 470,000 distinct CDR3 sequences, around a fifth of them found once; the top ten carry about 7%. The specimen comprised peripheral blood mononuclear cells (PBMCs), sampled when the disease was refractory, from a patient treated with antithyroid drugs. These receptors all come from a female donor with Graves disease.

This clonotype occurred many times. This chain links TRBV27 with TRBJ1-2; 9 bases are shared with TRBD1. Unmatched junction bases numbered 12, after V lost 8 bases and J lost 5 bases. CDR1 is MNHEY, CDR2 SMNVEV, per germline (reference sequence). The CDR3 is 15 residues long. The CDR3 spells CASSPLTGGWYGYTF. In DNA, the CDR3 is TGTGCCAGCTCACCGCTGACAGGGGGTTGGTATGGCTACACCTTC.

This clonotype was found many times. The rearrangement links TRBV7-9 to TRBJ2-7; either TRBD1 or TRBD2 may supply D (5 bases each). The germline V and J ends were trimmed by 1 base and 2 bases, with 15 bases remaining between them. The CDR3 totals 16 residues. The V gene's germline CDR1 is SEHNR and CDR2 FQNEAQ (reference sequence). CDR3 nucleotide sequence: TGTGCCAGCAGCTTAGGGGGACCGGGACCCACCTACGAGCAGTACTTC. Its protein product is CASSLGGPGPTYEQYF.

This clonotype was detected a few times. A read error is possible here, since a much larger clone lies one base away. The chain couples TRBV28 to TRBJ2-4; 7 positions agree with TRBD2. Germline V gives CDR1 MDHEN, CDR2 SYDVKM. The CDR3 length is 13 residues. CDR3 DNA: TGTACCAGCACCATTGGGAGGGAAAACATTCAGTACTTC. This codes for CTSTIGRENIQYF. The full variable domain, with the rest looked up from reference TRBV28 and TRBJ2-4, is DVKVTQSSRYLVKRTGEKVFLECVQDMDHENMFWYRQDPGLGLRLIYFSYDVKMKEKGDIPEGYSVSREKKERFSLILESASTNQTSMYLCTSTIGRENIQYFGAGTRLSVL.

This clonotype appeared many times. V usage is TRBV11-2 and J usage is TRBJ2-7; tentative D call: TRBD2 (6 bases). The CDR3 runs to 14 residues. V lost 5 bases, J lost 6 bases, and 17 bases lay in between. Germline V gene lookup returns CDR1 SGHAT and CDR2 FQNNGV. This CDR3 is CASSPQGTGVEQYF. In nucleotides, the CDR3 is TGTGCCAGCAGCCCCCAGGGTACGGGGGTCGAGCAGTACTTC.

V gene TRBV11-2 combines with J gene TRBJ2-7, with 7 nucleotides matching TRBD1. Germline V gene lookup returns CDR1 SGHAT and CDR2 FQNNGV. This CDR3 has 17 residues. J gave up 1 base and V 1 base, and 10 bases lay outside the gene matches. CDR3 amino acids: CASSLVGRGPRSYEQYF. The CDR3 nucleotides read TGTGCCAGCAGCTTAGTGGGTAGGGGGCCGAGGTCCTACGAGCAGTACTTC. Variable domain in full (rest from reference TRBV11-2 and TRBJ2-7): EAGVAQSPRYKIIEKRQSVAFWCNPISGHATLYWYQQILGQGPKLLIQFQNNGVVDDSQLPKDRFSAERLKGVDSTLKIQPAKLEDSAVYLCASSLVGRGPRSYEQYFGPGTRLTVT.

This clonotype was detected ten times or more. The V gene is TRBV11-3, the J gene TRBJ1-2, with D possibly matching TRBD1 (5 bases). This CDR3 comprises 16 residues. In germline, CDR1 is SGHNT, CDR2 YENEEA. The V end lost 6 bases, the J end lost 4 bases, and 21 bases lay between the germline ends. CDR3 in amino acids: CASSHPRDAHSYGYTF. The CDR3 DNA follows: TGTGCCAGCAGTCATCCCCGGGACGCACACAGCTATGGCTACACCTTC.

This clonotype was seen only a few times. The rearrangement links TRBV20-1 to TRBJ2-2; D is perhaps TRBD1 (6 bases). Germline-derived CDR1 and CDR2 are DFQATT and SNEGSKA (reference sequence). V was trimmed by 0 bases and J by 1 base, leaving 12 bases between them. This CDR3 spans 16 amino acids. The CDR3 DNA follows: TGCAGTGCTAGAGATCTCTTGACAGGGAACACCGGGGAGCTGTTTTTT. This encodes CSARDLLTGNTGELFF.

In its sample, this clonotype was seen many times. The chain has TRBV7-8 and TRBJ2-5; D is perhaps TRBD1 (5 bases). Germline loops: CDR1 SGHVS, CDR2 FQNEAQ. V was pared by 1 base and J by 0 bases, with 12 bases between. This CDR3 has 16 residues. This CDR3 is CASSLEVLDNQETQYF. In DNA form, the CDR3 reads TGTGCCAGCAGCTTAGAGGTATTGGACAACCAAGAGACCCAGTACTTC.

This clonotype occurred a few times. This chain connects TRBV7-9 to TRBJ1-2; D is uncertain. The germline gives CDR1 SEHNR, CDR2 FQNEAQ (reference sequence). This CDR3 comprises 14 residues. V shed 1 base and J shed 2 bases, with 8 bases lying between them. CDR3 loop: CASSLGSSNYGYTF. The CDR3 DNA is TGTGCCAGCAGCTTAGGCTCGTCCAACTATGGCTACACCTTC.

This clonotype was counted at least ten times. The gene calls are TRBV12-5 and TRBJ1-2, with 8 bases aligning to TRBD1. The CDR3 totals 14 residues. Losses at the gene ends were 4 bases for V and 2 bases for J; bases not matched to a gene: 3. Germline V gives CDR1 LGHNT, CDR2 FRNRAP. The chain's CDR3 is CASGSTGANYGYTF. CDR3 coding DNA: TGTGCTAGTGGTTCGACAGGGGCGAACTATGGCTACACCTTC.

As DNA, the CDR3 is TGTGCCAGCAGCTTCCAGACAGGGTCCTACAATGAGCAGTTCTTC. As protein: CASSFQTGSYNEQFF. V and J are TRBV7-2 and TRBJ2-1; 7 positions agree with TRBD1. After removal of 3 bases from V and 1 base from J, the junction contained 3 bases not matched to a gene. The CDR3 loop spans 15 amino acids. The germline gives CDR1 SGHTA, CDR2 FQGNSA.

This clonotype was detected many times. The DNA of the CDR3 is TGTGCCAGCACTACCACGTGGGGTTACGAGCAGTACTTC. Protein product: CASTTTWGYEQYF. The chain joins TRBV2 to TRBJ2-7; no clear D gene. Germline values: CDR1 SNHLY, CDR2 FYNNEI. CDR3 length equals 13 residues. The ends were cut back, 7 bases at V and 4 bases at J, with 14 bases in the middle.

The chain uses TRBV29-1 and TRBJ1-1; the match to TRBD1 covers 7 bases. Looked up from germline, CDR1 is SQVTM and CDR2 is ANQGSEA. The CDR3 loop spans 12 amino acids. Trimming cost V 4 bases and J 4 bases; bases outside gene matches: 3. CDR3 nucleotide sequence: TGCAGCGTTGGACAGGGCGGCACTGAAGCTTTCTTT. It specifies CSVGQGGTEAFF.

This clonotype was counted at least ten times. The chain joins TRBV28 to TRBJ1-6, with D tentatively TRBD1 (5 bases). Trimming took 3 bases from V and 13 from J, leaving 22 bases between them. Looked up from germline, CDR1 is MDHEN and CDR2 is SYDVKM. CDR3 size: 16 residues. CDR3 residues: CASSFIGVNPGIPLHF. In DNA, the CDR3 is TGTGCCAGCAGTTTCATTGGCGTCAATCCAGGGATTCCCCTCCACTTT.

At least ten counts were recorded for this clonotype. The V gene is TRBV27, the J gene TRBJ1-2; 10 bases agree with TRBD1. The CDR3 extends over 16 amino acids. Trimming removed 1 base from V and 5 bases from J; junction bases left unmatched: 7. CDR1 is MNHEY and CDR2 is SMNVEV in the germline V gene (reference sequence). The CDR3 reads CASSLWPGTGEYGYTF. In DNA form, the CDR3 reads TGTGCCAGCAGTTTATGGCCCGGGACAGGGGAATATGGCTACACCTTC.

This clonotype was picked up one time. V and J are TRBV7-9 and TRBJ1-2; possibly TRBD1 for D (5 bases). The CDR3 length is 15 residues. In germline, CDR1 is SEHNR, CDR2 FQNEAQ (reference sequence). Trimming took off 3 bases at V and 4 bases at J, with 15 bases between the two ends. CDR3 coding DNA: TGTGCCAGCAGCTTCCCAGGGCCACAGATCTATGGCTACACCTTC. Amino acid sequence: CASSFPGPQIYGYTF. The full variable domain, rest sourced from reference TRBV7-9 and TRBJ1-2, is DTGVSQNPRHKITKRGQNVTFRCDPISEHNRLYWYRQTLGQGPEFLTYFQNEAQLEKSRLLSDRFSAERPKGSFSTLEIQRTEQGDSAMYLCASSFPGPQIYGYTFGSGTRLTVV.

The CDR3 DNA sequence: TGCGCCAGCAGCTTGGAGGCTCCCTCCTACGAGCAGTACTTC. Its translation: CASSLEAPSYEQYF. The gene calls are TRBV5-1 and TRBJ2-7; unclear D gene. The CDR3 extends over 14 amino acids. V dropped 0 bases and J dropped 0 bases, with 7 bases sitting between them. CDR1 and CDR2 from the germline V gene are SGHRS and YFSETQ.

J is TRBJ2-7 and V is TRBV14; D possibly corresponds to TRBD2 (6 bases). From germline, CDR1 is SGHDN and CDR2 FVKESK. CDR3 length: 14 amino acids. V was pared by 0 bases and J by 4 bases, with 10 bases between. CDR3 nucleotides: TGTGCCAGCAGCCAAGATTGGGGGGAGTACGAGCAGTACTTC. Its protein is CASSQDWGEYEQYF.

This clonotype was counted only a few times. V and J are TRBV6-4 and TRBJ1-6; 8 bases line up with TRBD1. J was trimmed by 6 bases and V by 7 bases; bases with no gene match: 8. This CDR3 region has 15 residues. Germline CDR1 reads MRHNA; CDR2 reads SNTAGT. Here the CDR3 DNA reads TGTGCCAGCAAACCCAGGGGGCAGGTTAATTCACCCCTCCACTTT. Encoded protein: CASKPRGQVNSPLHF.

This clonotype was recorded at least ten times. The gene calls are TRBV5-1 and TRBJ1-2; 9 bases line up with TRBD1. Germline CDR1 is SGHRS and CDR2 is YFSETQ. CDR3 size: 13 residues. The V segment lost 4 bases and the J segment 7 bases; nucleotides outside the gene matches: 5. CDR3 DNA sequence: TGCGCCAGCAGCGACACAGGGGGCGTTGGCTACACCTTC. Encoded protein: CASSDTGGVGYTF.

In this sample, this clonotype turned up once. It may be a read error: a sequence one base away is much more abundant. V gene TRBV10-3 combines with J gene TRBJ2-5, with 8 bases aligning to TRBD2. This CDR3 region has 14 residues. Germline V gives CDR1 ENHRY, CDR2 SYGVKD. The V segment lost 4 bases and the J segment 2 bases; nucleotides outside the gene matches: 3. CDR3 DNA: TGTGCCATCAGTGCTTCGGGGGGGCAAGAGACCCAGTACTTC. Protein product: CAISASGGQETQYF.

This rearrangement joins TRBV2 to TRBJ2-6, with D unclear. V lost 8 bases and J 4 bases, leaving 15 bases between the germline ends. CDR1 is SNHLY and CDR2 is FYNNEI in the germline V gene. The CDR3 sequence is 15 residues long. In nucleotides, the CDR3 is TGTGCCAGCGGCAGTAGTTCGGGCGGGGCCAACGTCCTGACTTTC. Its translation: CASGSSSGGANVLTF.

This clonotype occurred many times. The chain combines TRBV28 with TRBJ2-7; a weak D match, TRBD1 (5 bases). This CDR3 region has 13 residues. Germline lookup yields CDR1 MDHEN and CDR2 SYDVKM. V was pared by 1 base and J by 6 bases, with 10 bases between. The CDR3 here is CASSLSAGPEQYF. The CDR3 DNA reads as TGTGCCAGCAGTTTATCCGCAGGGCCCGAGCAGTACTTC.

This clonotype was seen more than once but under ten times. The CDR3 reads CASSLLRLAGYNEQFF. The CDR3 DNA is TGTGCCAGCAGTTTATTGAGACTAGCGGGTTACAATGAGCAGTTCTTC. This chain connects TRBV28 to TRBJ2-1, with TRBD2 matching over 10 bases. The CDR3 totals 16 residues. Germline V gene sequence: CDR1 MDHEN, CDR2 SYDVKM. V was pared by 1 base and J by 4 bases, with 4 bases of the junction left unmatched.

In its sample, this clonotype was seen a few times. The chain uses TRBV5-1 and TRBJ2-7; D may be TRBD1 (6 bases). CDR1 is SGHRS and CDR2 is YFSETQ in the germline V gene. The V and J ends lost 2 bases and 5 bases respectively, with 11 bases between them. This CDR3 region has 13 residues. The CDR3 bases are TGCGCCAGCAGCTTAGACAGGACGGACGAGCAGTACTTC. Translating it yields CASSLDRTDEQYF.

This clonotype appeared many times. The V and J genes are TRBV2 and TRBJ2-7, with D possibly called TRBD1 or TRBD2 (5 bases each). Trimming pared 6 bases from V and 2 bases from J, leaving 14 bases between. The CDR3 totals 14 residues. Germline CDR1 and CDR2: SNHLY and FYNNEI. The CDR3 sequence is CASRPGSSAYEQYF. In DNA, the CDR3 is TGTGCCAGCAGGCCAGGGAGTTCAGCCTACGAGCAGTACTTC.

Details on this clonotype: A read error may be the cause here, since a much bigger clone is one base away. J is TRBJ2-2 and V is TRBV11-2, with 7 bases lining up with TRBD1. The CDR3 sequence is 16 residues long. The trim removed 5 bases at V and 1 base at J, leaving 7 bases unmatched. Germline V gives CDR1 SGHAT, CDR2 FQNNGV. The CDR3 protein is CASSQTGTLNTGELFF. CDR3 coding DNA: TGTGCCAGCAGCCAGACAGGGACATTGAACACCGGGGAGCTGTTTTTT.

This clonotype was seen only a few times. The gene calls are TRBV11-2 and TRBJ1-1; D possibly corresponds to TRBD1 (6 bases). CDR1 is SGHAT and CDR2 is FQNNGV in the germline V gene. This CDR3 is built from 14 residues. V was pared by 5 bases and J by 12 bases, with 22 bases between. In DNA, the CDR3 is TGTGCCAGCAGCCTCGACAGGTTGATAGATGAGACTTTCTTT. As protein: CASSLDRLIDETFF.

Concerning this clonotype itself: No conserved phenylalanine or tryptophan is present at the end of the CDR3, so a read error is the likely explanation. V gene TRBV20-1 combines with J gene TRBJ2-7, with D perhaps matching TRBD2 (6 bases). Germline V gene lookup returns CDR1 DFQATT and CDR2 SNEGSKA (reference sequence). V dropped 3 bases and J dropped 3 bases, with 15 bases sitting between them. This CDR3 contains 14 residues. CDR3: CSASIRDLDYEQYL. The CDR3 DNA follows: TGCAGTGCTAGCATTCGGGACTTGGACTACGAGCAGTACCTC.

This clonotype was detected ten times or more. The chain employs TRBV7-9 and TRBJ1-2, with 8 nucleotides matching TRBD1. The CDR3 contains 13 residues. The junction had 5 bases not matched to a gene; V was cut back by 5 bases and J by 6 bases. Looked up from germline, CDR1 is SEHNR and CDR2 is FQNEAQ (reference sequence). CDR3 region: CASSHGTGDGYTF. CDR3 nucleotide sequence: TGTGCCAGCAGCCATGGGACAGGTGATGGCTACACCTTC.

The genes are TRBV6-1 and TRBJ1-3; no clear D gene. The CDR3 runs to 14 residues. V was trimmed by 5 bases and J by 4 bases, leaving 12 bases between them. CDR1 and CDR2 from the germline V gene are MNHNS and SASEGT. The CDR3 is CASSLYSAGNTIYF. The CDR3 region has the DNA TGTGCCAGCAGTCTGTACTCCGCCGGAAACACCATATATTTT.

The J gene is TRBJ2-7, the V gene TRBV10-3, with 9 bases fitting TRBD2. From germline, CDR1 is ENHRY and CDR2 SYGVKD. With 10 bases clipped from V and 5 bases from J, the junction kept 9 bases outside the gene matches. This CDR3 region has 13 residues. The DNA for the CDR3 is TGTGCCACCTCCCGGACTAGCGAGGACGAGCAGTACTTC. Encoded protein: CATSRTSEDEQYF.